This TCR beta chain was sequenced in a study of T-cell reconstitution after alpha-beta-depleted transplantation in children. Regarding the study as a whole: T-cell numbers and diversity, one year after transplant, stemmed largely from T cells that were newly produced. Expanded graft clones numbering several hundred reportedly gave rise to alpha-beta T cells about two months after transplant.

In this sample, this clonotype turned up many times. The antigen remains undetermined. The germline gives CDR1 SQVTM, CDR2 ANQGSEA. V dropped 4 bases and J dropped 2 bases, with 11 bases sitting between them. The CDR3 runs 13 residues. This sample's TCRbeta library carried unique molecular identifier barcodes. A single record per CDR3 protein comes from TCRdb applying MiXCR to the PCR reads. This sample has 250,000 or so distinct CDR3 sequences; around 8% occur once, and the top ten carry 6.3%. The chain is built from TRBV29-1 and TRBJ1-2, with D possibly TRBD1 on 6 matching bases. Sequencing used PBMCs, mostly from graft donor cells, obtained 180 days after TCRalphabeta/CD19-depleted stem cell transplant. The sequence came from a male patient younger than 18 who had a stem cell transplant for acute lymphoblastic leukemia, so the T cells may come from the graft donor. DNA for the CDR3: TGCAGCGTTGTAGGGGGTAGGAACTATGGCTACACCTTC. Its translation: CSVVGGRNYGYTF. Drawing the rest from reference TRBV29-1 and TRBJ1-2, the complete variable domain is SAVISQKPSRDICQRGTSLTIQCQVDSQVTMMFWYRQQPGQSLTLIATANQGSEATYESGFVIDKFPISRPNLTFSTLTVSNMSPEDSSIYLCSVVGGRNYGYTFGSGTRLTVV.